A selection of T cell receptor beta chains follows, all from one sample in a study of graft-versus-host responses after intestinal transplantation. This table comes from immunoSEQ multiplex PCR, and its TCRdb copy is limited to in-frame clones, with some not included. Of 9,500 to 10,000 clones listed, 78% are singletons. The source material was ileum tissue, sampled less than 550 days after intestinal transplant. Receptors were obtained from a human patient who received an intestinal transplant, so some T cells may come from the graft donor. CDR3s include the opening cysteine and the closing phenylalanine or tryptophan. The D gene is left open where the match is weak. The size entry is marked missing in some rows and otherwise reads once, few, many or a size class.

D gene: TRBD2; J gene: TRBJ2-1; clone size: NA; V gene: TRBV5-4; CDR3 protein: CASSPPSGGVYNEQFF; CDR3 DNA: TGTGCCAGCAGTCCCCCAAGCGGGGGGGTATACAATGAGCAGTTCTTC
D gene: TRBD1; J gene: TRBJ1-4; clone size: NA; V gene: TRBV30; CDR3 protein: CAWSDRGRSRNEKLFF; CDR3 DNA: TGTGCCTGGAGCGACAGGGGTCGGTCCCGTAATGAAAAACTGTTTTTT
D gene: TRBD1; J gene: TRBJ2-7; clone size: NA; V gene: TRBV5-1; CDR3 protein: CASSSSGTGGRYEQYF; CDR3 DNA: TGCGCCAGCAGCTCATCCGGGACAGGGGGACGCTACGAGCAGTACTTC
D gene: NA; J gene: TRBJ1-1; clone size: NA; V gene: TRBV18; CDR3 protein: CASSPQHGDNTEAFF; CDR3 DNA: TGTGCCAGCTCACCACAGCACGGCGATAACACTGAAGCTTTCTTT
D gene: NA; J gene: TRBJ1-1; clone size: NA; V gene: TRBV12-2; CDR3 protein: CASRLLPTGLKAFF; CDR3 DNA: TGTGCAAGTCGCTTACTTCCCACAGGGCTTAAAGCTTTCTTT
D gene: TRBD1; J gene: TRBJ2-5; clone size: once; V gene: TRBV6-5; CDR3 protein: CASSRDRGETQYF; CDR3 DNA: TGTGCCAGCAGTAGGGACAGGGGAGAGACCCAGTACTTC
D gene: NA; J gene: TRBJ1-2; clone size: NA; V gene: TRBV28; CDR3 protein: CASSFHRPYGYTF; CDR3 DNA: TGTGCCAGCAGTTTTCACAGGCCCTATGGCTACACCTTC
D gene: NA; J gene: TRBJ2-2; clone size: once; V gene: TRBV11-2; CDR3 protein: CASSKWGNTGELFF; CDR3 DNA: TGTGCCAGCAGCAAGTGGGGGAACACCGGGGAGCTGTTTTTT
D gene: TRBD1; J gene: TRBJ2-7; clone size: few; V gene: TRBV19; CDR3 protein: CATRTGYEQYF; CDR3 DNA: TGTGCCACTCGGACAGGCTACGAGCAGTACTTC
D gene: TRBD2; J gene: TRBJ2-7; clone size: NA; V gene: TRBV29-1; CDR3 protein: CSVESGLAGSYEQYF; CDR3 DNA: TGCAGCGTTGAATCGGGACTAGCGGGATCCTACGAGCAGTACTTC
D gene: NA; J gene: TRBJ2-2; clone size: NA; V gene: TRBV5-1; CDR3 protein: CASSLGVRTTTGELFF; CDR3 DNA: TGCGCCAGCAGCTTGGGAGTAAGGACAACAACCGGGGAGCTGTTTTTT
D gene: TRBD2; J gene: TRBJ2-7; clone size: NA; V gene: TRBV19; CDR3 protein: CASSIDGSSGLYEQYF; CDR3 DNA: TGTGCCAGTAGTATAGATGGGTCTAGCGGGCTATACGAGCAGTACTTC
D gene: NA; J gene: TRBJ2-3; clone size: once; V gene: TRBV2; CDR3 protein: CASSRVDTQYF; CDR3 DNA: TGTGCCAGCAGTCGGGTAGATACGCAGTATTTT
D gene: TRBD1; J gene: TRBJ2-7; clone size: NA; V gene: TRBV9; CDR3 protein: CASSEGTASYEQYF; CDR3 DNA: TGTGCCAGCAGCGAGGGGACAGCTTCCTACGAGCAGTACTTC
D gene: TRBD2; J gene: TRBJ2-1; clone size: NA; V gene: TRBV9; CDR3 protein: CASSRAGGAYNEQFF; CDR3 DNA: TGTGCCAGCAGCAGAGCGGGAGGGGCCTACAATGAGCAGTTCTTC
D gene: NA; J gene: TRBJ2-7; clone size: NA; V gene: TRBV28; CDR3 protein: CASRGARYEQYF; CDR3 DNA: TGTGCCAGCAGGGGGGCACGCTACGAGCAGTACTTC
D gene: NA; J gene: TRBJ2-2; clone size: NA; V gene: TRBV7-9; CDR3 protein: CASSRPMEIGELFF; CDR3 DNA: TGTGCCAGCAGCCGCCCCATGGAGATCGGGGAGCTGTTTTTT
D gene: NA; J gene: TRBJ1-3; clone size: NA; V gene: TRBV10-3; CDR3 protein: CAISPFVGPGNTIYF; CDR3 DNA: TGTGCCATCAGCCCCTTTGTAGGGCCTGGAAACACCATATATTTT
D gene: NA; J gene: TRBJ2-7; clone size: NA; V gene: TRBV28; CDR3 protein: CASSLPLVVATSYEQYF; CDR3 DNA: TGTGCCAGCAGTTTACCCCTTGTGGTAGCTACCTCCTACGAGCAGTACTTC
D gene: NA; J gene: TRBJ2-1; clone size: NA; V gene: TRBV6-5; CDR3 protein: CASSYLGSSYNEQFF; CDR3 DNA: TGTGCCAGCAGTTACCTAGGGAGCTCCTACAATGAGCAGTTCTTC
D gene: NA; J gene: TRBJ2-7; clone size: NA; V gene: TRBV7-2; CDR3 protein: CASNSGTLHYEQYF; CDR3 DNA: TGTGCCAGCAATTCCGGGACTCTACATTACGAGCAGTACTTC
D gene: NA; J gene: TRBJ1-4; clone size: few; V gene: TRBV19; CDR3 protein: CASSIFRGSNEKLFF; CDR3 DNA: TGTGCCAGTAGTATCTTCCGGGGTTCTAATGAAAAACTGTTTTTT
D gene: TRBD1; J gene: TRBJ1-2; clone size: NA; V gene: TRBV7-2; CDR3 protein: CASGDRGQKDGYTF; CDR3 DNA: TGTGCCAGCGGGGACAGGGGGCAAAAGGATGGCTACACCTTC
D gene: NA; J gene: TRBJ1-1; clone size: NA; V gene: TRBV5-1; CDR3 protein: CASSLGSGRGNTEAFF; CDR3 DNA: TGCGCCAGCAGCTTGGGATCAGGGAGAGGGAACACTGAAGCTTTCTTT
D gene: NA; J gene: TRBJ1-2; clone size: once; V gene: TRBV11-2; CDR3 protein: CASSLDLYYGYTF; CDR3 DNA: TGTGCCAGCAGCTTAGATTTGTACTATGGCTACACCTTC
D gene: NA; J gene: TRBJ2-6; clone size: NA; V gene: TRBV6-4; CDR3 protein: CASSPGDSGANVLTF; CDR3 DNA: TGTGCCAGCAGTCCGGGGGACTCTGGGGCCAACGTCCTGACTTTC
D gene: TRBD1; J gene: TRBJ2-2; clone size: few; V gene: TRBV6-6; CDR3 protein: CASSHTQGASTGELFF; CDR3 DNA: TGTGCCAGCAGTCACACACAGGGGGCTTCCACCGGGGAGCTGTTTTTT
D gene: TRBD2; J gene: TRBJ2-1; clone size: NA; V gene: TRBV30; CDR3 protein: CAWSVPGAGRGNEQFF; CDR3 DNA: TGTGCCTGGAGTGTACCCGGAGCGGGAAGGGGAAATGAGCAGTTCTTC
D gene: NA; J gene: TRBJ2-1; clone size: NA; V gene: TRBV6-1; CDR3 protein: CASSDQGRGMNEQFF; CDR3 DNA: TGTGCCAGCAGTGACCAGGGTCGAGGGATGAATGAGCAGTTCTTC